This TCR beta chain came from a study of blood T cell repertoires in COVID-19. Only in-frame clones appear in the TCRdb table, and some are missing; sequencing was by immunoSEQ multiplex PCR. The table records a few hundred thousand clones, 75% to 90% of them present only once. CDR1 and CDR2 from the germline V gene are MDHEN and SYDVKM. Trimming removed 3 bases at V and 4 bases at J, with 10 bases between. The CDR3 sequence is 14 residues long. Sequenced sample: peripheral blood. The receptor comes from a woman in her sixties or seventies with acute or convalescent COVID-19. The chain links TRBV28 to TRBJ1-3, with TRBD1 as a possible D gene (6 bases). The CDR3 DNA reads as TGTGCCAGCAGTTTGGACAGTTCCGGAAACACCATATATTTT. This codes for CASSLDSSGNTIYF. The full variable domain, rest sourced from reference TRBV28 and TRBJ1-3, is DVKVTQSSRYLVKRTGEKVFLECVQDMDHENMFWYRQDPGLGLRLIYFSYDVKMKEKGDIPEGYSVSREKKERFSLILESASTNQTSMYLCASSLDSSGNTIYFGEGSWLTVV.